The table lists the clone carrying this T cell receptor beta chain with many counts. The antigen remains unidentified. Patients were excluded for uncontrolled infection, other autoimmune disease, pregnancy or lactation. Diagnoses used clinical symptoms, serum thyroxine and TRAb, thyroid ultrasound and orbital computed tomography. This sample is drawn from a study of T cells in Graves' hyperthyroidism and ophthalmopathy. Study findings and constraints: Ophthalmopathy onset followed model prediction by a median around six months. Blood also carried most thyroid clonotypes expanded above 0.001.

Using RNA transcripts as the source, TCR beta CDR3 regions were amplified. The TCR CDR3 was amplified in a first-round RT-PCR using the HTBI primer set. TCRdb reprocessed the multiplex PCR reads with MiXCR, giving one entry per CDR3 protein. This sample yields roughly 510,000 distinct CDR3 sequences, of which approximately 48% are seen a single time; about two fifths belongs to the top ten. The CDR3 sequence is 14 residues long. The V end was cut by 4 bases, the J end by 7 bases, with 17 bases between. Germline V lookup: CDR1 MGHRA, CDR2 YSYEKL. The clonotype was recovered from an adult woman with Graves' disease, either hyperthyroidism or ophthalmopathy (not recorded which). Sequenced: peripheral blood or thyroid tissue (not recorded which). The genes are TRBV4-1 and TRBJ2-7; D possibly uses TRBD1 or TRBD2 (6 bases each). The DNA for the CDR3 is TGCGCCAGCAGCCCGCTCGGGGGTCAGGGGGAGCAGTACTTC. Translating gives CASSPLGGQGEQYF.